Sequencing of this T cell receptor (beta chain) was carried out in a study of control samples from healthy donors and cancer patients. TCRdb keeps only in-frame clones here, not all; method: immunoSEQ multiplex PCR. The data hold some 130,000 clones, with roughly 92% observed a single time. Comment on this clone: The junction and the germline gene differ at one end; a read error may be behind it.

Per germline, CDR1 SGHAT and CDR2 FQNNGV. This CDR3 is built from 17 residues. The sequence was obtained from a man in his late teens or twenties in good health. Input material: blood. This sequence joins TRBV11-2 and TRBJ2-3, with TRBD2 matching over 12 bases. CDR3 nucleotides: TGTGCCAGCAGATTAGAGCTAGCGGGGGGGGCCACAGATACGCAGTATTTT. Its protein is CASRLELAGGATDTQYF.